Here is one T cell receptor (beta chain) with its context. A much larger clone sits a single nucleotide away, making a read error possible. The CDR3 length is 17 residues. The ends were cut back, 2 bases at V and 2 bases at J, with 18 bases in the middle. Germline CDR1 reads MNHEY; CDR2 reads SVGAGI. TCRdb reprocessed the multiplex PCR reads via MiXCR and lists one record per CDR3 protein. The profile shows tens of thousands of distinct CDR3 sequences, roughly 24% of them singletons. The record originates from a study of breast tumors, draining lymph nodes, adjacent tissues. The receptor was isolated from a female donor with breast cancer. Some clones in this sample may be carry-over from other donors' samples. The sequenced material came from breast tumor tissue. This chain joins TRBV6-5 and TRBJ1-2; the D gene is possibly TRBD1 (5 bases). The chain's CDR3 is CASSYGATGRQNYGYTF. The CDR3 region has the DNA TGTGCCAGCAGTTACGGGGCCACCGGCAGGCAAAACTATGGCTACACCTTC.